A selection of T cell receptor beta chains follows, all from one sample in a study of T cells in Graves' hyperthyroidism and ophthalmopathy. TCRdb re-derived calls from the multiplex PCR reads in MiXCR, one entry per CDR3 protein. Of just under 750,000 distinct CDR3 sequences listed, 35% were seen once; the top ten hold 30% to 40%. The sequenced sample was blood. The receptors derive from a woman aged 40 to 50 with Graves' hyperthyroidism. Each CDR3 is given with its conserved first and last residue. The D gene is left open where the match is weak. A clone size is listed for some rows: how often the clone was seen (once, few, many), or a class if it is expanded.

>TRBJ2-7|TRBD2|TRBV7-2|many
CASSSSTSGSYEQYF
TGTGCCAGCAGCTCCTCGACTAGCGGGTCCTACGAGCAGTACTTC
>TRBJ2-2|NA|TRBV25-1|NA
CATTQPESSNTGELFF
TGTGCCACCACTCAACCGGAGAGCTCGAACACCGGGGAGCTGTTTTTT
>TRBJ1-4|TRBD1|TRBV7-7|many
CASSSTGTVGEKLFF
TGTGCTAGCAGCTCCACCGGGACAGTGGGCGAAAAACTGTTTTTT
>TRBJ2-7|NA|TRBV7-2|NA
CASRGGGLAYF
TGTGCCAGCAGAGGGGGGGGCTTGGCGTACTTC
>TRBJ2-5|NA|TRBV4-1|few
CASSQGAGDSETQYF
TGCGCCAGCAGCCAGGGGGCAGGGGATTCGGAGACCCAGTACTTC
>TRBJ1-1|NA|TRBV5-1|NA
CASSFQGNVAEAFF
TGCGCCAGCAGCTTTCAGGGGAACGTAGCTGAAGCTTTCTTT
>TRBJ1-6|NA|TRBV13|many
CASSPRSGWGSPLHF
TGTGCCAGCAGCCCCCGTTCGGGGTGGGGGTCACCCCTCCACTTT
>TRBJ2-7|NA|TRBV5-1|NA
CASSTGSGGNEQYF
TGCGCCAGCAGCACCGGGTCTGGGGGGAACGAGCAGTACTTC
>TRBJ2-5|NA|TRBV15|NA
CATSRGSRTDQETQYF
TGTGCCACCAGCAGAGGATCCCGGACAGACCAAGAGACCCAGTACTTC
>TRBJ2-3|NA|TRBV24-1|NA
CATSDIRGAIDTQYF
TGTGCCACCAGTGACATTCGGGGGGCGATAGATACGCAGTATTTT
>TRBJ1-1|NA|TRBV28|NA
CASSPRQSRSEAFF
TGTGCCAGCAGTCCCCGGCAAAGCAGGAGCGAAGCTTTCTTT
>TRBJ1-2|NA|TRBV25-1|NA
CASSQESRHYGHTF
TGTGCCAGCAGCCAAGAGTCCAGACACTATGGCCACACCTTC
>TRBJ1-2|NA|TRBV20-1|few
CSARDIAASYGYTF
TGCAGTGCTAGAGATATAGCAGCCTCTTATGGCTACACCTTC
>TRBJ2-5|NA|TRBV20-1|NA
CSAMGLETQYF
TGCAGTGCTATGGGGCTAGAGACCCAGTACTTC
>TRBJ2-6|NA|TRBV2|many
CASRAGHAGANVLTF
TGTGCCAGCAGGGCCGGACATGCTGGGGCCAACGTCCTGACTTTC
>TRBJ1-3|TRBD1|TRBV7-2|NA
CASSFRDSVGNTIYF
TGTGCCAGCAGCTTCCGGGACAGTGTTGGAAACACCATATATTTT
>TRBJ2-5|TRBD2|TRBV12-3/TRBV12-4|NA
CASSLSGGIETQYF
TGTGCCAGCAGTTTAAGCGGGGGGATCGAGACCCAGTACTTC
>TRBJ2-2|TRBD2|TRBV7-9|NA
CASSTGLAGAGAGELFF
TGTGCCAGCAGCACCGGACTAGCGGGAGCAGGTGCCGGGGAGCTGTTTTTT